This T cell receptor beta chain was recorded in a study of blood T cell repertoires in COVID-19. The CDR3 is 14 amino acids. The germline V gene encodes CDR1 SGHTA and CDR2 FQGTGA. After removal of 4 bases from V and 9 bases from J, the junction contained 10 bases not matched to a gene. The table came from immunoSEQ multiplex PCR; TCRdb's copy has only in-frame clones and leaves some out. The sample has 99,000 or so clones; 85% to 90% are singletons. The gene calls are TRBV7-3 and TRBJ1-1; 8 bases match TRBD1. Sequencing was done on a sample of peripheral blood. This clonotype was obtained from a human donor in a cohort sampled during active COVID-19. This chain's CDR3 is CASSSGPWDRKAFF. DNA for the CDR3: TGTGCCAGCAGCTCAGGCCCATGGGACAGGAAAGCTTTCTTT.